This T cell receptor beta chain was sequenced in a study of human T cells and chemical hapten exposure. Study information: Minor pooled library volume differences mainly drove per-sample TCR yield variation.

CDR3 length: 12 residues. Trimming cost V 7 bases and J 4 bases, with 9 bases left between them. TCRdb re-called the RACE reads through MiXCR, storing one row per CDR3 protein. The data contain about 380,000 distinct CDR3 sequences, approximately 5% of them singletons. As for time point: patch test 1, 2 weeks after DPC sensitization. Treatment described: therapeutic diphenylcyclopropenone sensitization with weekly scalp DPC. The material was whole blood, obtained in connection with sensitization to the hapten diphenylcyclopropenone (DPC). The clonotype comes from a woman between 50 and 59 years old with alopecia areata. Some clones in this sample may be carry-over from other donors' samples. The chain is built from TRBV12-3 or TRBV12-4 and TRBJ2-3; perhaps TRBD2 as D (5 bases). CDR3 coding DNA: TGTGCCAGCACCCCCGGGGCAGATACGCAGTATTTT. It codes for CASTPGADTQYF.